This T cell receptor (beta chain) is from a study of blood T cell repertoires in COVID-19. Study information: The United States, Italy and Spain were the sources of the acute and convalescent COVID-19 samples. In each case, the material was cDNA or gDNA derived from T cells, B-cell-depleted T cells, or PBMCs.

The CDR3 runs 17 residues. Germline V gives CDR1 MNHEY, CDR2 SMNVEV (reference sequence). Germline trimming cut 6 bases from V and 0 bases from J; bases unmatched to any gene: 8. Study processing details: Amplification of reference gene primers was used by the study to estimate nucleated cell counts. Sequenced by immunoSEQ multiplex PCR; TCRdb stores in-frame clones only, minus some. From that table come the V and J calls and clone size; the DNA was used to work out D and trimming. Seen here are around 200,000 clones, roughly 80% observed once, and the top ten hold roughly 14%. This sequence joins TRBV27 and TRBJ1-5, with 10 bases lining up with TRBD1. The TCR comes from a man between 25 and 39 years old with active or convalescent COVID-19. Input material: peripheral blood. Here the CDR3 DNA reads TGTGCCAGCAGCCCGGACAGGGGGTCTTATAGCAATCAGCCCCAGCATTTT. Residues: CASSPDRGSYSNQPQHF.